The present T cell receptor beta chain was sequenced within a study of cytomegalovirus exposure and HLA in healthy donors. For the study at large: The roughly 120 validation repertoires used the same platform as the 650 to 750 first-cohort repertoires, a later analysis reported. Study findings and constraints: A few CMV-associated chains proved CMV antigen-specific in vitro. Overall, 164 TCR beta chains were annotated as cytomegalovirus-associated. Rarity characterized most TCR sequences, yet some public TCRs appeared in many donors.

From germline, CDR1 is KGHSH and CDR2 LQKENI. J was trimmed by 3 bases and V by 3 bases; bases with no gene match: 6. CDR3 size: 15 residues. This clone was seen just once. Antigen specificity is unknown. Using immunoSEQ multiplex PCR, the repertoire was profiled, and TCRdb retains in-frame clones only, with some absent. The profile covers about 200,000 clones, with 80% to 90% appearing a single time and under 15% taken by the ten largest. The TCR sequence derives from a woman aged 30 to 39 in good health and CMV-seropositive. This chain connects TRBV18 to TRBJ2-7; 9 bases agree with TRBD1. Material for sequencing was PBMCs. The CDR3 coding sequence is TGTGCCAGCTCACCCCGGACAGGGGTTTTCTACGAGCAGTACTTC. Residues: CASSPRTGVFYEQYF.